Sequencing of this T cell receptor beta chain was carried out in a study of blood T cell repertoires in COVID-19. Study details: Italy, Spain and the United States were the sources of the convalescent and acute COVID-19 samples.

This clone appeared a single time. The junction does not match germline at one end; this may be a read error. The germline V gene encodes CDR1 MDHEN and CDR2 SYDVKM. The CDR3 extends over 16 amino acids. In the source study's methods: Reference gene primer amplification yielded estimated nucleated cell counts. Generated by immunoSEQ multiplex PCR, the TCRdb table keeps only in-frame clones and is missing some. V and J calls and clone size are those listed in that table; D and trimming were worked out from the DNA. The sample records around 100,000 clones, roughly 88% being singletons. Seattle patients were enrolled during active infection and followed longitudinally.

Sequencing input: peripheral blood. This chain connects TRBV28 to TRBJ1-4; weak D call: TRBD1 (6 bases). This clonotype was obtained from a man aged 18 to 29 with COVID-19, enrolled during active disease. The chain's CDR3 is CASTRGAGAINEKLLF. DNA of the CDR3: TGTGCCAGCACCCGGGGGGCAGGGGCGATTAATGAAAAACTGCTTTTT.